A single sample is the source of the 27 T cell receptor beta chains below, sequenced in a study of blood T cell repertoires in COVID-19. Produced via immunoSEQ multiplex PCR; TCRdb's table is partial and in-frame only. This repertoire shows about 390,000 clones, approximately 90% found once; its top ten account for approximately 10%. Material for sequencing was PBMCs or T cells enriched from blood (not recorded which). The receptors were sampled from a woman aged 45-65 years who had recovered from COVID-19.

The chain joins TRBV5-8 to TRBJ1-5; tentative D call: TRBD1 (5 bases). Germline V gene sequence: CDR1 SGHTS, CDR2 YDEGEE. CDR3 size: 16 residues. V was clipped by 3 bases and J by 0 bases, with 13 bases between them. The CDR3 nucleotides read TGTGCCAGCAGCTCCCCCGGACAATATAGCAATCAGCCCCAGCATTTT. Encoded protein: CASSSPGQYSNQPQHF. Filled out from reference TRBV5-8 and TRBJ1-5, the complete variable domain reads EAGVTQSPTHLIKTRGQQATLRCSPISGHTSVYWYQQALGLGLQFLLWYDEGEERNRGNFPPRFSGRQFPNYSSELNVNALELEDSALYLCASSSPGQYSNQPQHFGDGTRLSIL.

V is TRBV15 and J is TRBJ1-2; D may be TRBD1 (6 bases). The germline V gene has CDR1 LNHNV and CDR2 YYDKDF (reference sequence). This CDR3 has 15 residues. The V end was cut by 1 base, the J end by 7 bases, with 16 bases between. The CDR3 nucleotides are TGTGCCACCAGCAGAGGCGCGGGGGCGACCGGTGGCTACACCTTC. The encoded protein is CATSRGAGATGGYTF.

The rearrangement links TRBV5-1 to TRBJ1-1, with D possibly being TRBD1 (5 bases). The V gene's germline CDR1 is SGHRS and CDR2 YFSETQ. The CDR3 covers 14 residues. Trimming removed 0 bases at V and 5 bases at J, with 11 bases between. In DNA, the CDR3 is TGCGCCAGCAGCTTGGTGGGGGAGGGGACTGAAGCTTTCTTT. It translates to CASSLVGEGTEAFF.

The chain is built from TRBV7-6 and TRBJ1-5; D may be TRBD1 (5 bases). Trimming shortened V by 1 base and J by 0 bases, and 13 bases separated the two germline ends. Germline V lookup: CDR1 SGHVS, CDR2 FNYEAQ. There are 17 residues in the CDR3. The CDR3 DNA is TGTGCCAGCAGCTTAGGGGGCCCTGGGGTTAGCAATCAGCCCCAGCATTTT. It specifies CASSLGGPGVSNQPQHF.

This clone has a single count. The chain joins TRBV4-1 to TRBJ1-5; 8 bases align to TRBD1. Germline V gene sequence: CDR1 MGHRA, CDR2 YSYEKL. Trimming took 3 bases from V and 2 from J; bases not matched to a gene: 9. The CDR3 has 17 amino acids. CDR3: CASSHPPQGAGNQPQHF. The CDR3 nucleotides read TGCGCCAGCAGCCACCCGCCTCAGGGGGCCGGCAATCAGCCCCAGCATTTT.

This clone was picked up one time. This sequence joins TRBV7-2 and TRBJ1-3; D not certain. Germline V lookup: CDR1 SGHTA, CDR2 FQGNSA. The germline V and J ends were trimmed by 3 bases and 1 base, with 10 bases remaining between them. The CDR3 consists of 15 residues. The CDR3 DNA sequence: TGTGCCAGCAGCTTGGCTACAGAGTCTGGAAACACCATATATTTT. It encodes CASSLATESGNTIYF.

V and J are TRBV7-2 and TRBJ2-2; a weak D match, TRBD2 (5 bases). The ends were cut back, 5 bases at V and 4 bases at J, with 11 bases in the middle. CDR1 SGHTA and CDR2 FQGNSA come from the germline V gene. The CDR3 consists of 14 residues. The CDR3: CASSPQRVTGELFF. Here the CDR3 DNA reads TGTGCCAGCAGCCCACAGAGGGTCACCGGGGAGCTGTTTTTT.

The rearrangement uses TRBV28 and TRBJ1-1, with D possibly TRBD1 on 6 matching bases. This CDR3 contains 15 residues. Germline CDR1 MDHEN, CDR2 SYDVKM. The V end lost 6 bases, the J end lost 0 bases, and 14 bases lay between the germline ends. For the CDR3, the DNA is TGTGCCAGCAGCCCACACAGGGCAGTGAACACTGAAGCTTTCTTT. Its protein is CASSPHRAVNTEAFF.

The count of this clone is one. V is TRBV19 and J is TRBJ1-3; 7 bases align to TRBD1. The CDR3 loop spans 16 amino acids. Germline values: CDR1 LNHDA, CDR2 SQIVND (reference sequence). V lost 3 bases to trimming and J lost 2 bases; unmatched junction nucleotides: 7. In nucleotides, the CDR3 is TGTGCCAGTAGTATCGATGGGGGACAGACTGGAAACACCATATATTTT. Its protein is CASSIDGGQTGNTIYF.

V gene TRBV19 combines with J gene TRBJ1-4; the D is unclear. Germline-derived CDR1 and CDR2 are LNHDA and SQIVND (reference sequence). This CDR3 has 14 amino acids. The V gene lost 3 bases and the J gene lost 4 bases, with 9 bases spanning the gap. This chain's CDR3 is CASSIGPVNEKLFF. CDR3 bases: TGTGCCAGTAGTATTGGGCCCGTTAATGAAAAACTGTTTTTT.

This clone was observed a single time. The chain joins TRBV9 to TRBJ1-2; a weak D match, TRBD1 (6 bases). V was pared by 2 bases and J by 7 bases, with 15 bases between. From germline, CDR1 is SGDLS and CDR2 YYNGEE. This CDR3 contains 14 residues. CDR3 protein: CASSVTEGVGGYTF. Written as DNA, the CDR3 is TGTGCCAGCAGCGTCACCGAGGGGGTTGGTGGCTACACCTTC. The variable domain in full, completed from reference TRBV9 and TRBJ1-2, reads DSGVTQTPKHLITATGQRVTLRCSPRSGDLSVYWYQQSLDQGLQFLIQYYNGEERAKGNILERFSAQQFPDLHSELNLSSLELGDSALYFCASSVTEGVGGYTFGSGTRLTVV.

The gene calls are TRBV5-1 and TRBJ2-1; the D gene is possibly TRBD1 (5 bases). In germline, CDR1 is SGHRS, CDR2 YFSETQ. Trimming took off 6 bases at V and 7 bases at J, with 14 bases between the two ends. The CDR3 is 13 residues long. CDR3 sequence: CASKKGPQNEQFF. Here the CDR3 DNA reads TGCGCCAGCAAAAAGGGGCCTCAGAATGAGCAGTTCTTC.

This chain connects TRBV7-9 to TRBJ2-6; perhaps TRBD2 as D (5 bases). The V end lost 3 bases, the J end lost 1 base, and 10 bases lay between the germline ends. The CDR3 consists of 16 residues. From germline, CDR1 is SEHNR and CDR2 FQNEAQ (reference sequence). The CDR3 protein is CASSLRTGSGANVLTF. In DNA, the CDR3 is TGTGCCAGCAGCTTGCGGACTGGTTCTGGGGCCAACGTCCTGACTTTC.

This chain uses TRBV7-9 with TRBJ2-1, with 10 bases identical to TRBD1. The CDR3 covers 13 residues. Germline values: CDR1 SEHNR, CDR2 FQNEAQ (reference sequence). V lost 8 bases and J lost 4; bases outside the gene matches: 2. The CDR3 is CASRDRGYNEQFF. In nucleotides, the CDR3 is TGTGCCAGCCGGGACAGGGGTTACAATGAGCAGTTCTTC.

This clone was seen only a few times. This rearrangement joins TRBV12-3 or TRBV12-4 to TRBJ1-4; D is possibly TRBD1 (5 bases). V dropped 6 bases and J dropped 12 bases, with 17 bases sitting between them. The CDR3 has 13 residues. CDR3 sequence: CASSLTLGGELFF. CDR3 nucleotide sequence: TGTGCCAGCAGCCTTACCCTGGGGGGAGAACTGTTTTTT.

This chain connects TRBV19 to TRBJ1-3; 9 bases map to TRBD1. The CDR3 spans 14 residues. Trimming removed 9 bases from V and 2 bases from J; junction bases left unmatched: 5. CDR1 LNHDA and CDR2 SQIVND come from the germline V gene (reference sequence). CDR3 protein: CASAQGATGNTIYF. The CDR3 DNA reads as TGTGCCAGCGCACAGGGGGCCACTGGAAACACCATATATTTT.

V is TRBV3-1 (or the pseudogene TRBV3-2) and J is TRBJ1-2, with 11 bases lining up with TRBD1. V gave up 0 bases and J gave up 7 bases; unmatched junction bases: 7. Germline lookup yields CDR1 LGHDT and CDR2 YNNKEL (reference sequence). The CDR3 contains 16 residues. This chain's CDR3 is CASSQEGDRGTLGYTF. The CDR3 DNA is TGTGCCAGCAGCCAAGAAGGGGACAGGGGGACTCTTGGCTACACCTTC.

The table lists this clone with a count of one. The V call is TRBV4-1, the J call TRBJ2-1; 8 bases are shared with TRBD1. Germline V gene sequence: CDR1 MGHRA, CDR2 YSYEKL. This CDR3 has 16 amino acids. J gave up 8 bases and V 0 bases, and 9 bases lay outside the gene matches. CDR3 in amino acids: CASSQDRGPQGDEQFF. DNA of the CDR3: TGCGCCAGCAGCCAAGACAGGGGGCCGCAGGGCGATGAGCAGTTCTTC.

This sequence joins TRBV7-9 and TRBJ1-2; D uncertain. The V end lost 5 bases, the J end lost 8 bases, and 18 bases lay between the germline ends. Looked up from germline, CDR1 is SEHNR and CDR2 is FQNEAQ (reference sequence). This CDR3 is built from 14 residues. In nucleotides, the CDR3 is TGTGCCAGCAGCCCACTTGAGGCCGTATGGGGCTACACCTTC. The encoded protein is CASSPLEAVWGYTF. Based on the CDR3 plus reference TRBV7-9 and TRBJ1-2, the full variable domain is DTGVSQNPRHKITKRGQNVTFRCDPISEHNRLYWYRQTLGQGPEFLTYFQNEAQLEKSRLLSDRFSAERPKGSFSTLEIQRTEQGDSAMYLCASSPLEAVWGYTFGSGTRLTVV.

The chain recombines TRBV10-3 with TRBJ1-1; D possibly corresponds to TRBD1 (6 bases). Germline values: CDR1 ENHRY, CDR2 SYGVKD. Trimming removed 4 bases at V and 2 bases at J, with 8 bases between. The CDR3 sequence is 13 residues long. CDR3 nucleotide sequence: TGTGCCATCAGTGTACAGGGCAACACTGAAGCTTTCTTT. Its translation: CAISVQGNTEAFF.

This chain connects TRBV5-1 to TRBJ2-2; 7 bases line up with TRBD2. CDR1 is SGHRS, CDR2 YFSETQ, per germline. The CDR3 runs to 15 residues. J gave up 0 bases and V 4 bases, and 3 bases lay outside the gene matches. The CDR3 coding sequence is TGCGCCAGCAGCCCAGCGGGACCGAACACCGGGGAGCTGTTTTTT. Translating it yields CASSPAGPNTGELFF.

The rearrangement uses TRBV20-1 and TRBJ2-1; possible D gene TRBD2, 5 bases. The CDR3 covers 11 residues. Germline CDR1 and CDR2: DFQATT and SNEGSKA (reference sequence). V was trimmed by 6 bases and J by 8 bases, leaving 11 bases between them. CDR3 nucleotides: TGCAGTGCCAAAGGGCGGGATGAGCAGTTCTTC. It specifies CSAKGRDEQFF.

The chain recombines TRBV6-5 with TRBJ2-7; 8 nucleotides agree with TRBD2. Losses at the gene ends were 4 bases for V and 3 bases for J; bases not matched to a gene: 8. Germline V gene data show CDR1 as MNHEY and CDR2 as SVGAGI. CDR3 length: 15 amino acids. This chain's CDR3 is CASSSPGLGVYEQYF. CDR3 coding DNA: TGTGCCAGCAGTTCCCCGGGACTAGGAGTCTACGAGCAGTACTTC.

This rearrangement joins TRBV7-2 to TRBJ2-6; TRBD1 matches 7 bases. The V gene end was trimmed by 1 base and the J gene end by 1 base; junction bases not matched to a gene: 4. The CDR3 totals 17 residues. The germline V gene encodes CDR1 SGHTA and CDR2 FQGNSA. CDR3 amino acids: CASSLGSGGSGANVLTF. In DNA, the CDR3 is TGTGCCAGCAGCTTAGGATCAGGGGGTTCTGGGGCCAACGTCCTGACTTTC.

V usage is TRBV3-1 (or the pseudogene TRBV3-2) and J usage is TRBJ2-2, with TRBD2 matching 8 bases. CDR1 is LGHDT and CDR2 is YNNKEL in the germline V gene (reference sequence). The CDR3 runs to 16 residues. The junction had 9 bases not matched to a gene; V was cut back by 2 bases and J by 7 bases. The CDR3 loop is CASSQSLGGGSGELFF. CDR3 nucleotide sequence: TGTGCCAGCAGCCAAAGTCTAGGCGGGGGGAGCGGGGAGCTGTTTTTT.

This clone came up once. The rearrangement uses TRBV28 and TRBJ1-5, with D unclear. CDR3 length: 14 residues. V lost 3 bases and J lost 2, with 8 bases in between. Germline V lookup: CDR1 MDHEN, CDR2 SYDVKM. Here the CDR3 reads CASSFLEGNQPQHF. CDR3 bases: TGTGCCAGCAGTTTTTTGGAGGGCAATCAGCCCCAGCATTTT.

V and J are TRBV7-6 and TRBJ2-3, with TRBD2 matching over 10 bases. With V trimmed by 3 bases and J by 5 bases, 8 bases remained unmatched. CDR1 is SGHVS and CDR2 is FNYEAQ in the germline V gene. The CDR3 extends over 16 amino acids. CDR3 residues: CASSLAAGGSQDTQYF. The CDR3 coding sequence is TGTGCCAGCAGCTTGGCAGCGGGGGGGTCCCAAGATACGCAGTATTTT.